The 16 T cell receptor beta chains presented below share a single source sample, sequenced in a study of identical twins. TCRdb re-called the 5' RACE reads with MiXCR, one entry per CDR3 protein. The sample contains roughly 280,000 distinct CDR3 sequences, 8% to 9.5% of which appear only once. This sample also appeared in a second study, on yellow fever vaccine responses in identical twins.

Sample: CD8+ T cells sorted from blood. Receptors were obtained from a woman aged 18-29 years in good health.

V usage is TRBV3-1 and J usage is TRBJ2-3; 9 nucleotides match TRBD2. The CDR3 runs to 20 residues. V was clipped by 0 bases and J by 0 bases; unmatched bases: 13. The germline gives CDR1 LGHDT, CDR2 YNNKEL (reference sequence). In DNA form, the CDR3 reads TGTGCCAGCAGCCAAGATGTGCGGGGGGGCCAGGGAGGCAGCACAGATACGCAGTATTTT. This sequence encodes CASSQDVRGGQGGSTDTQYF.

This clonotype was recorded many times. The chain combines TRBV5-1 with TRBJ2-7; TRBD1 matches 8 bases. J gave up 6 bases and V 2 bases, and 7 bases lay outside the gene matches. The CDR3 is 14 amino acids. Germline lookup yields CDR1 SGHRS and CDR2 YFSETQ. The CDR3 here is CASSFAGGTSEQYF. For the CDR3, the DNA is TGCGCCAGCAGCTTCGCAGGGGGCACCTCCGAGCAGTACTTC.

In this sample, this clonotype turned up many times. V is TRBV20-1 and J is TRBJ2-5; TRBD2 matches 12 bases. Germline CDR1 DFQATT, CDR2 SNEGSKA (reference sequence). The CDR3 totals 17 residues. Unmatched junction bases numbered 7, after V lost 2 bases and J lost 0 bases. The chain's CDR3 is CSARFGRTSGDQETQYF. CDR3 DNA: TGCAGTGCTAGATTCGGACGGACTAGCGGGGACCAAGAGACCCAGTACTTC.

This clonotype showed up just a few times. This chain uses TRBV5-4 with TRBJ2-3; D remains ambiguous. V was trimmed by 4 bases and J by 1 base, leaving 7 bases between them. CDR3 size: 13 residues. Germline lookup yields CDR1 SGHNT and CDR2 YYREEE (reference sequence). CDR3 DNA sequence: TGTGCCAGCAGCACTACCCGCACAGATACGCAGTATTTT. Amino acids: CASSTTRTDTQYF.

There are many counts of this clonotype. The DNA of the CDR3 is TGTGCCAGCAGCTACAGACGACGCGAGCAGTACTTC. Protein: CASSYRRREQYF. This chain connects TRBV7-9 to TRBJ2-7; D unresolved. Trimming stripped 4 bases from V and 6 bases from J, with 10 bases between. This CDR3 has 12 amino acids. Germline V CDR1 and CDR2: SEHNR, FQNEAQ (reference sequence).

This clonotype was counted many times. The chain joins TRBV5-1 to TRBJ2-1; D perhaps matches TRBD2 (6 bases). Germline loops: CDR1 SGHRS, CDR2 YFSETQ. The CDR3 runs 12 residues. V was trimmed by 0 bases and J by 9 bases, leaving 7 bases between them. The CDR3 reads CASSLVGGEQFF. As DNA, the CDR3 is TGCGCCAGCAGCTTGGTGGGGGGTGAGCAGTTCTTC.

The chain combines TRBV20-1 with TRBJ2-7, with 8 bases matching TRBD1. V was pared by 3 bases and J by 2 bases, with 0 bases of the junction left unmatched. CDR3 length equals 12 residues. CDR1 and CDR2 from the germline V gene are DFQATT and SNEGSKA (reference sequence). CDR3 sequence: CSARTGAYEQYF. In nucleotides, the CDR3 is TGCAGTGCTAGGACAGGGGCCTACGAGCAGTACTTC.

V gene TRBV4-3 combines with J gene TRBJ2-5, with a weak D call TRBD2 (5 bases). CDR1 and CDR2 from the germline V gene are LGHNA and YSLEER. The CDR3 loop spans 12 amino acids. V was trimmed by 0 bases and J by 7 bases, leaving 6 bases between them. The CDR3 is CASSQDEGTQYF. The CDR3 bases are TGCGCCAGCAGCCAAGATGAGGGGACCCAGTACTTC.

The chain has TRBV28 and TRBJ2-3; 7 bases line up with TRBD2. CDR3 length: 15 residues. Germline CDR1 is MDHEN and CDR2 is SYDVKM. Trimming took 4 bases from V and 2 from J; bases not matched to a gene: 6. CDR3 protein: CASSSLTSPTDTQYF. In DNA form, the CDR3 reads TGTGCCAGCAGTTCGCTGACTAGCCCCACAGATACGCAGTATTTT.

There are many counts of this clonotype. The rearrangement links TRBV20-1 to TRBJ1-5, with D maybe TRBD1 (5 bases). The CDR3 contains 13 residues. The germline V gene has CDR1 DFQATT and CDR2 SNEGSKA (reference sequence). Trimming took off 3 bases at V and 6 bases at J, with 12 bases between the two ends. CDR3 coding DNA: TGCAGTGCTAGTATCGGGGGACGTCAGCCCCAGCATTTT. Its protein product is CSASIGGRQPQHF.

V and J are TRBV6-4 and TRBJ2-1; TRBD2 agrees at 7 bases. The CDR3 has 14 residues. Trimming cost V 1 base and J 12 bases; bases outside gene matches: 9. Looked up from germline, CDR1 is MRHNA and CDR2 is SNTAGT. The CDR3 region is CASSDFMGGVGQFF. CDR3 bases: TGTGCCAGCAGTGACTTTATGGGAGGGGTAGGGCAGTTCTTC.

The genes are TRBV20-1 and TRBJ2-7; a possible D gene is TRBD2 (5 bases). Germline values: CDR1 DFQATT, CDR2 SNEGSKA (reference sequence). The V end lost 6 bases, the J end lost 2 bases, and 14 bases lay between the germline ends. The CDR3 sequence is 13 residues long. CDR3 nucleotides: TGCAGTGCCCTGGACTCCCTCACCTACGAGCAGTACTTC. Translating gives CSALDSLTYEQYF.

The rearrangement joins TRBV28 to TRBJ1-2, with TRBD1 matching 9 bases. Germline V gives CDR1 MDHEN, CDR2 SYDVKM. Trimming cost V 5 bases and J 3 bases; bases outside gene matches: 16. The CDR3 is 18 amino acids. The CDR3 nucleotides are TGTGCCAGCAGTCAACCGGGACAGGGTCTGGTTGGGGACTATGGCTACACCTTC. This codes for CASSQPGQGLVGDYGYTF.

This clonotype was observed many times. The rearrangement links TRBV6-2 or TRBV6-3 to TRBJ2-1, with TRBD2 matching over 7 bases. The trim removed 2 bases at V and 8 bases at J, leaving 15 bases unmatched. CDR1 is MNHEY and CDR2 is SVGEGT in the germline V gene. The CDR3 spans 17 residues. CDR3 DNA sequence: TGTGCCAGCAGTTACCGACTAGCAGCCCTGACCCCCGATGAGCAGTTCTTC. This codes for CASSYRLAALTPDEQFF.

This clonotype was seen a few times. The V call is TRBV7-2, the J call TRBJ2-7; 8 nucleotides match TRBD2. Trimming removed 4 bases from V and 4 bases from J; junction bases left unmatched: 6. The CDR3 has 14 residues. Germline V lookup: CDR1 SGHTA, CDR2 FQGNSA. CDR3 DNA: TGTGCCAGCAGCTCCAGCGGGAGAATTTACGAGCAGTACTTC. This codes for CASSSSGRIYEQYF.

This clonotype was recorded many times. V and J are TRBV10-3 and TRBJ2-2; the D is unclear. V was trimmed by 2 bases and J by 7 bases, leaving 11 bases between them. CDR1 ENHRY and CDR2 SYGVKD come from the germline V gene. CDR3 length equals 14 residues. In DNA, the CDR3 is TGTGCCATCAGTGAGCCGTGGGCAGGCGGGGAGCTGTTTTTT. This gives the protein CAISEPWAGGELFF.